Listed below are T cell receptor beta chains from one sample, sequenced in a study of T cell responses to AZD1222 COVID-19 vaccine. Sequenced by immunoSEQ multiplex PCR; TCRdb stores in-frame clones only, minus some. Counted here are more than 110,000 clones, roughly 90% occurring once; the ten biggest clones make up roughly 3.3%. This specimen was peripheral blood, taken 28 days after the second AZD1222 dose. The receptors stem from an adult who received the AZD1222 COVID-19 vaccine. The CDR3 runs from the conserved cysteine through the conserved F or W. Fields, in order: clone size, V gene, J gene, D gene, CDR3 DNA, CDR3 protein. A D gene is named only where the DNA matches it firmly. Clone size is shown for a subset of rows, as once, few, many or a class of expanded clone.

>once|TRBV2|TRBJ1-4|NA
TGTGCCAGCACTTCGACCCCCCCGGCTGAAAAACTGTTTTTT
CASTSTPPAEKLFF
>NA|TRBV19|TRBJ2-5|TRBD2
TGTGCCAGTAGTATGACTAGCGGGAGCCAGACCCAGTACTTC
CASSMTSGSQTQYF
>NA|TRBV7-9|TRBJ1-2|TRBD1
TGTGCCAGCAGCTTAGCCGGACAGGGGGTAAACTATGGCTACACCTTC
CASSLAGQGVNYGYTF
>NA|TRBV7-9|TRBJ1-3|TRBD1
TGTGCCAGCAGTATCGACAGGGCTGGAAACACCATATATTTT
CASSIDRAGNTIYF
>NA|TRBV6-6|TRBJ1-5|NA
TGTGCCAGCAGTCAGAGTAGCAATCAGCCCCAGCATTTT
CASSQSSNQPQHF
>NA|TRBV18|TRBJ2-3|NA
TGTGCCAGCTCACTCGGTGAAGCGACAGATACGCAGTATTTT
CASSLGEATDTQYF
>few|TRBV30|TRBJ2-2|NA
TGTGCCTGGAGTGGCGCCGGGGAGCTGTTTTTT
CAWSGAGELFF
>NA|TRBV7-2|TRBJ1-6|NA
TGTGCCAGCAGCTGGGACGAGAGCTCCTATAATTCACCCCTCCACTTT
CASSWDESSYNSPLHF
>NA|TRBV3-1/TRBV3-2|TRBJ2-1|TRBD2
TGTGCCAGCAGCCAAGATCTCGCTAGCGGGAGGCATAATGAGCAGTTCTTC
CASSQDLASGRHNEQFF
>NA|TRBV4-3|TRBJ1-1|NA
TGCGCCAGCAGCCAAGATAAGCCAGGGCGCACTGAAGCTTTCTTT
CASSQDKPGRTEAFF
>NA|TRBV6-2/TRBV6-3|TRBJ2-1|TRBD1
TGTGCCAGCAGTTATCTAGGACAGGGGCCAAATGAGCAGTTCTTC
CASSYLGQGPNEQFF
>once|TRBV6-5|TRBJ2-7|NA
TGTGCCAGCAGTTACTCTAGACGGAGCTACGGGCAGTACTTC
CASSYSRRSYGQYF
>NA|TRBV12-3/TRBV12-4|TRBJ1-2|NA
TGTGCCAGCAGCTGGGGGGTCTACTATGGCTACACCTTC
CASSWGVYYGYTF
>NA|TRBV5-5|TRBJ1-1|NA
TGTGCCAGCAGCTTCACCCAGGACCACACTGAAGCTTTCTTT
CASSFTQDHTEAFF
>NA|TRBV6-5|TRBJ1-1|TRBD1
TGTGCCAGCAGCAGGGACAGGGGTGAAGCTTTCTTT
CASSRDRGEAFF
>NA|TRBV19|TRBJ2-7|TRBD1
TGTGCCAGTAGCCATGGGCCGGGACAGGCCTACGAGCAGTACTTC
CASSHGPGQAYEQYF
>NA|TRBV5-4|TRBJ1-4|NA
TGTGCCAGCAGCCAGGGCGGGGGGAGAGAGGAAAAACTGTTTTTT
CASSQGGGREEKLFF
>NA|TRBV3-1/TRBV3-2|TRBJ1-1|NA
TGTGCCAGCAGCCCGGGGACGGAGAACACTGAAGCTTTCTTT
CASSPGTENTEAFF
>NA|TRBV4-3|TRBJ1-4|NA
TGCGCCAGCAGTCGACAACCTAATGAAAAACTGTTTTTT
CASSRQPNEKLFF
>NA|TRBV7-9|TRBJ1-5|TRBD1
TGTGCCAGCAGCTTAGGGACAGGGTCAAGAAATCAGCCCCAGCATTTT
CASSLGTGSRNQPQHF
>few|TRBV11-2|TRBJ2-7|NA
TGTGCCAGCAGCTTAGATCCGGGGATTCCGTACGAGCAGTACTTC
CASSLDPGIPYEQYF
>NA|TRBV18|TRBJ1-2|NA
TGTGCCAGCTCACCACCCACCAACTATGGCTACACCTTC
CASSPPTNYGYTF
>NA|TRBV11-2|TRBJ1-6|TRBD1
TGTGCCAGCAGCTTGGGGACAGGGTCGATGAGTAATTCACCCCTCCACTTT
CASSLGTGSMSNSPLHF
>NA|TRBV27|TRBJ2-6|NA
TGTGCCAGCAGTTTAAGCCTGGTTACGGCCAACGTCCTGACTTTC
CASSLSLVTANVLTF
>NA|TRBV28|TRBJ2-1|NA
TGTGCCATAACCGGTAGTGTTTCCTACAATGAGCAGTTCTTC
CAITGSVSYNEQFF
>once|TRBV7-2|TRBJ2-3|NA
TGTGCCAGCAGCTTAGCGGGTCGTAGCACAGATACGCAGTATTTT
CASSLAGRSTDTQYF
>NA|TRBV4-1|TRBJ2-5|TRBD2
TGCGCCAGCAGCCATTCTAGCGGGAGGTTACAAGAGACCCAGTACTTC
CASSHSSGRLQETQYF
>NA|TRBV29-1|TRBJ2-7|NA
TGCAGCGTTGGTTCTTATACCCTGGAGCAGTACTTC
CSVGSYTLEQYF
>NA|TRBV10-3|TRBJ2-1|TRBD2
TGTGCCATCAGGGGCGCTAGCGGGAGGAATGAGCAGTTCTTC
CAIRGASGRNEQFF
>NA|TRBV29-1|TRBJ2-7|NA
TGCAGCGTTGGGCAGCAGATCTACGAGCAGTACTTC
CSVGQQIYEQYF
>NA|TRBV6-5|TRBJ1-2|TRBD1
TGTGCCAGCAGTAACCTAGAGGGGGCAACCTATGGCTACACCTTC
CASSNLEGATYGYTF
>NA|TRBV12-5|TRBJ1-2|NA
TGTGCTAGTGGTTTGGCCGGGGTGGACTATGGCTACACCTTC
CASGLAGVDYGYTF
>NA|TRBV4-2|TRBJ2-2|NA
TGTGCCAGCAGCCAAGCCGTAGCGGATACCGGGGAGCTGTTTTTT
CASSQAVADTGELFF
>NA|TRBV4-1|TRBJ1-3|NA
TGCGCCAGCAGCCAAGATGGAGTAAGACGGGACACCATATATTTT
CASSQDGVRRDTIYF
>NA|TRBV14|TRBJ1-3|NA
TGTGCCAGCAGCCCCCCGGCCTCATTCTCTGGAAACACCATATATTTT
CASSPPASFSGNTIYF
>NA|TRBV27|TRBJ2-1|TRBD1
TGTGCCAGCTCAGGGGGTACCTACAATGAGCAGTTCTTC
CASSGGTYNEQFF
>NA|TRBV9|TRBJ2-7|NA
TGTGCCAGCAGCGTAGGTCAGGGGTTCTACGAGCAGTACTTC
CASSVGQGFYEQYF
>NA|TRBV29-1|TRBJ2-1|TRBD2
TGCAGCCATTCTAGCGGATCTAGCTCCTACAATGAGCAGTTCTTC
CSHSSGSSSYNEQFF
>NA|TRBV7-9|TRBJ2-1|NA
TGTGCCAGCAGCTCTCGGGATTACAATGAGCAGTTCTTC
CASSSRDYNEQFF